The clone carrying this T cell receptor beta chain showed up many times. This record comes from a study of T cells in Graves' hyperthyroidism and ophthalmopathy. The length of the CDR3 is 14 residues. V was pared by 4 bases and J by 4 bases, with 13 bases between. The source material, RNA transcripts, was used to amplify TCR beta CDR3 regions. A first-round RT-PCR of the TCR CDR3 used the HTBI primer set. In TCRdb, the multiplex PCR reads were re-called with MiXCR into one record per CDR3 protein. The profile covers about 400,000 distinct CDR3 sequences, with over 12% appearing a single time and 25% to 30% taken by the ten largest.

The sample consisted of blood. The V gene is TRBV12-3 or TRBV12-4, the J gene TRBJ1-2, with TRBD1 as a possible D gene (6 bases). The sequence was obtained from a man aged 45-65 years with Graves' ophthalmopathy. For the CDR3, the DNA is TGTGCCAGCAGTTCCGGGGGGGCCGTCTATGGCTACACCTTC. Translation: CASSSGGAVYGYTF.